The next 32 T cell receptor beta chains were all read from a single sample in a study of spatial heterogeneity in lung cancer. Documented time point: sample taken at primary tumor resection. Tumor, nontumor lung or frozen PBMC supplied whole RNA that was sequenced unsorted. TCRdb processed the 5' RACE reads anew with MiXCR; each CDR3 protein has one entry. The data show some 25,000 distinct CDR3 sequences, with 4% to 6% seen just once and about 5% held by the top ten. Material: PBMCs, obtained at surgery. All receptors come from a male donor with early-stage non-small cell lung cancer.

This clonotype was observed at least ten times. The chain uses TRBV5-1 and TRBJ2-3; D uncertain. The CDR3 covers 13 residues. V lost 0 bases and J 2 bases, leaving 4 bases between the germline ends. Germline values: CDR1 SGHRS, CDR2 YFSETQ. CDR3 nucleotides: TGCGCCAGCAGCTTGGACGTCACAGATACGCAGTATTTT. Its protein is CASSLDVTDTQYF.

This clonotype appeared many times. The chain couples TRBV20-1 to TRBJ2-1; 8 nucleotides line up with TRBD2. The germline V gene has CDR1 DFQATT and CDR2 SNEGSKA (reference sequence). Unmatched junction bases numbered 10, after V lost 6 bases and J lost 3 bases. The CDR3 contains 15 residues. The CDR3 nucleotides read TGCAGTGCAACCCGGCCGGGGGGGCGCTACAATGAGCAGTTCTTC. This sequence encodes CSATRPGGRYNEQFF.

This clonotype was recorded many times. This chain uses TRBV7-2 with TRBJ1-5, with 7 positions matching TRBD1. The CDR3 spans 15 residues. From germline, CDR1 is SGHTA and CDR2 FQGNSA. V dropped 2 bases and J dropped 7; count of bases not matched to a gene: 8. The CDR3 DNA is TGTGCCAGCAGCTTACGACAGGGTTGGATGCAGCCCCAGCATTTT. Translated: CASSLRQGWMQPQHF.

In its sample, this clonotype was seen many times. The chain has TRBV2 and TRBJ2-7; 11 nucleotides align to TRBD1. V dropped 2 bases and J dropped 2; count of bases not matched to a gene: 11. Germline V gene data show CDR1 as SNHLY and CDR2 as FYNNEI. CDR3 length: 18 amino acids. CDR3 DNA sequence: TGTGCCAGCAGTGAATGGGAGTTGGGGACAGGGGGGACCTACGAGCAGTACTTC. It is translated as CASSEWELGTGGTYEQYF. Based on the CDR3 plus reference TRBV2 and TRBJ2-7, the full variable domain is EPEVTQTPSHQVTQMGQEVILRCVPISNHLYFYWYRQILGQKVEFLVSFYNNEISEKSEIFDDQFSVERPDGSNFTLKIRSTKLEDSAMYFCASSEWELGTGGTYEQYFGPGTRLTVT.

Many counts were recorded for this clonotype. The chain joins TRBV4-3 to TRBJ1-6; D unresolved. Germline lookup yields CDR1 LGHNA and CDR2 YSLEER. The length of the CDR3 is 15 residues. Trimming left V 4 bases short and J 0 bases short, with 7 bases between. DNA for the CDR3: TGCGCCAGCAGCCCCCTCAGCTCCTATAATTCACCCCTCCACTTT. It translates to CASSPLSSYNSPLHF.

Ten or more counts support this clonotype. The J gene is TRBJ2-1, the V gene TRBV18, with a weak D call TRBD1 (5 bases). The CDR3 has 15 amino acids. Per the germline V gene, CDR1 is KGHSH and CDR2 is LQKENI. The V end was cut by 6 bases, the J end by 0 bases, with 12 bases between. CDR3 sequence (DNA): TGTGCCAGCTCCTCCCGACAGCGCTCCTACAATGAGCAGTTCTTC. Translating gives CASSSRQRSYNEQFF.

Ten or more counts support this clonotype. The chain has TRBV20-1 and TRBJ2-3, with D possibly matching TRBD1 (5 bases). V lost 3 bases and J 2 bases, leaving 12 bases between the germline ends. The CDR3 runs to 14 residues. Germline V lookup: CDR1 DFQATT, CDR2 SNEGSKA (reference sequence). The CDR3 DNA is TGCAGTGCTAGGTCACGCAGGGACACAGATACGCAGTATTTT. This sequence encodes CSARSRRDTDTQYF.

This clonotype was seen many times. The chain combines TRBV11-2 with TRBJ2-7; 7 bases map to TRBD1. V lost 5 bases to trimming and J lost 0 bases; unmatched junction nucleotides: 19. From germline, CDR1 is SGHAT and CDR2 FQNNGV. There are 19 residues in the CDR3. The CDR3 DNA sequence: TGTGCCAGCAGCGAAGCGACAGGGATGAGTTTCTCTAGCTCCTACGAGCAGTACTTC. Residues: CASSEATGMSFSSSYEQYF.

This clonotype occurred many times. The rearrangement joins TRBV7-2 to TRBJ2-1; no firm D call. Germline loops: CDR1 SGHTA, CDR2 FQGNSA. The CDR3 is made up of 15 amino acids. Trimming stripped 6 bases from V and 0 bases from J, with 12 bases between. The CDR3, as DNA: TGTGCCAGCAGGCCGGACCAAAGCTCCTACAATGAGCAGTTCTTC. This sequence encodes CASRPDQSSYNEQFF.

This clonotype was observed many times. The rearrangement joins TRBV7-3 to TRBJ2-6; D assignment may be TRBD1 or TRBD2 (5 bases each). The germline V gene has CDR1 SGHTA and CDR2 FQGTGA. Trimming took 4 bases from V and 2 from J, leaving 9 bases between them. The CDR3 consists of 15 residues. The CDR3 DNA sequence: TGTGCCAGCAGCTCTCAGGGAGCTGGGGCCAACGTCCTGACTTTC. It encodes CASSSQGAGANVLTF.

This clonotype was counted many times. J is TRBJ2-4 and V is TRBV28; 12 bases are shared with TRBD2. V was clipped by 11 bases and J by 2 bases; unmatched bases: 10. This CDR3 contains 16 residues. Looked up from germline, CDR1 is MDHEN and CDR2 is SYDVKM. The CDR3: CAATTSGSGTKNIQYF. In nucleotides, the CDR3 is TGTGCCGCGACGACTAGCGGGAGTGGGACCAAAAACATTCAGTACTTC.

This clonotype was seen at least ten times. J is TRBJ2-4 and V is TRBV10-3; D might be TRBD2 (5 bases). The germline gives CDR1 ENHRY, CDR2 SYGVKD. This CDR3 is 15 amino acids long. Trimming removed 0 bases from V and 6 bases from J, with 12 bases in between. In DNA, the CDR3 is TGTGCCATCAGTGAGTCGATCTCTAGCCCAAACATTCAGTACTTC. The encoded protein is CAISESISSPNIQYF.

There are many counts of this clonotype. V is TRBV6-5 and J is TRBJ2-7; 12 positions match TRBD1. The CDR3 is 15 residues long. V was clipped by 0 bases and J by 4 bases; unmatched bases: 1. Germline CDR1 MNHEY, CDR2 SVGAGI. CDR3 sequence: CASSYSGQGAYEQYF. DNA of the CDR3: TGTGCCAGCAGTTACTCGGGACAGGGGGCTTACGAGCAGTACTTC.

This clonotype was detected ten times or more. One junction end disagrees with the germline gene, perhaps due to a read error. V is TRBV7-2 and J is TRBJ2-5; no reliable D call. Germline CDR1 SGHTA, CDR2 FQGNSA. The CDR3 runs to 12 residues. In DNA, the CDR3 is TGTGCCAGCACTCAGAGGTCATCCGGGTCAAACTTC. This translates into CASTQRSSGSNF.

This clonotype appeared many times. J is TRBJ2-1 and V is TRBV3-1; weak D call: TRBD1 (5 bases). The CDR3 has 15 residues. Germline CDR1 reads LGHDT; CDR2 reads YNNKEL (reference sequence). V was trimmed by 4 bases and J by 7 bases, leaving 17 bases between them. CDR3 coding DNA: TGTGCCAGCAGCCTCGCCAGGGCACCTAGGAATGAGCAGTTCTTC. It encodes CASSLARAPRNEQFF.

This clonotype was counted ten times or more. The rearrangement uses TRBV7-2 and TRBJ1-4; D ambiguous. Trimming removed 5 bases at V and 3 bases at J, with 13 bases between. The CDR3 sequence is 15 residues long. Per germline, CDR1 SGHTA and CDR2 FQGNSA. The CDR3 region has the DNA TGTGCCAGCAGCCCCACACGGCTGGCTAATGAAAAACTGTTTTTT. Its protein is CASSPTRLANEKLFF.

In this sample, this clonotype turned up many times. V is TRBV4-3 and J is TRBJ2-7; 10 positions match TRBD1. Trimming removed 2 bases from V and 3 bases from J; junction bases left unmatched: 7. The CDR3 runs 16 residues. Per the germline V gene, CDR1 is LGHNA and CDR2 is YSLEER. This CDR3 is CASSQWGRTGGYEQYF. The CDR3 DNA follows: TGCGCCAGCAGCCAATGGGGACGGACAGGGGGCTACGAGCAGTACTTC.

This chain links TRBV7-2 with TRBJ1-5, with D possibly matching TRBD1 (5 bases). This CDR3 region has 13 residues. The V end was cut by 2 bases, the J end by 8 bases, with 10 bases between. The germline V gene encodes CDR1 SGHTA and CDR2 FQGNSA. CDR3 DNA sequence: TGTGCCAGCAGCTTACAGGAAGGGGAGCCCCAGCATTTT. Protein: CASSLQEGEPQHF.

This clonotype has at least ten counts. The J gene is TRBJ2-6, the V gene TRBV6-5, with D possibly TRBD1 on 6 matching bases. The CDR3 is made up of 15 amino acids. Germline CDR1 MNHEY, CDR2 SVGAGI. Trimming removed 4 bases from V and 0 bases from J, with 7 bases in between. In DNA, the CDR3 is TGTGCCAGCAGTTTGACAGGCTCTGGGGCCAACGTCCTGACTTTC. The encoded protein is CASSLTGSGANVLTF.

In its sample, this clonotype was seen many times. The V and J genes are TRBV9 and TRBJ2-7; D gene uncertain. The V gene's germline CDR1 is SGDLS and CDR2 YYNGEE. The CDR3 loop spans 13 amino acids. Trimming stripped 4 bases from V and 6 bases from J, with 14 bases between. The CDR3 DNA sequence: TGTGCCAGCAGCTTGAGATCGGTGGGCGAGCAGTACTTC. Translating it yields CASSLRSVGEQYF.

At least ten counts were recorded for this clonotype. The chain joins TRBV6-1 to TRBJ2-1; 9 nucleotides align to TRBD2. V was pared by 2 bases and J by 7 bases, with 12 bases of the junction left unmatched. The CDR3 totals 17 residues. The germline V gene encodes CDR1 MNHNS and CDR2 SASEGT. CDR3 bases: TGTGCCAGCAGTGAATACGGCGGCAGCGGGAGGTCGAATGAGCAGTTCTTC. It codes for CASSEYGGSGRSNEQFF.

This clonotype was observed at least ten times. The V gene is TRBV3-1, the J gene TRBJ1-2, with TRBD1 matching over 7 bases. CDR3 length: 14 amino acids. Trimming took 8 bases from V and 8 from J; bases not matched to a gene: 14. Germline loops: CDR1 LGHDT, CDR2 YNNKEL (reference sequence). DNA of the CDR3: TGTGCCAGCCGGACAGGTCAGAACACAGGAGGCTACACCTTC. Translating it yields CASRTGQNTGGYTF.

This clonotype occurred many times. This chain joins TRBV28 and TRBJ1-2; 10 bases map to TRBD1. The CDR3 has 13 amino acids. The J segment lost 8 bases and the V segment lost 7 bases, leaving 7 bases of the junction unmatched. Germline CDR1 is MDHEN and CDR2 is SYDVKM. CDR3 protein: CASNRQGAWGYTF. CDR3 nucleotide sequence: TGTGCCAGCAACCGACAGGGGGCGTGGGGCTACACCTTC.

The J gene is TRBJ1-1, the V gene TRBV30, with D unclear. Trimming cost V 0 bases and J 10 bases, with 9 bases left between them. CDR1 is GTSNPN and CDR2 is SVGIG in the germline V gene (reference sequence). The CDR3 extends over 11 amino acids. CDR3 nucleotides: TGTGCCTGGAGTGTACAGTTGGGAGCTTTCTTT. Its translation: CAWSVQLGAFF. Supplemented by reference TRBV30 and TRBJ1-1, the full variable domain reads SQTIHQWPATLVQPVGSPLSLECTVEGTSNPNLYWYRQAAGRGLQLLFYSVGIGQISSEVPQNLSASRPQDRQFILSSKKLLLSDSGFYLCAWSVQLGAFFGQGTRLTVV.

The table lists this clonotype with many counts. The chain has TRBV2 and TRBJ2-7; either TRBD1 or TRBD2 may supply D (6 bases each). Per the germline V gene, CDR1 is SNHLY and CDR2 is FYNNEI. There are 14 residues in the CDR3. Trimming removed 7 bases at V and 4 bases at J, with 17 bases between. The CDR3 region has the DNA TGTGCCAGCAAAGACCGGGGGCAACTTTACGAGCAGTACTTC. Translated, it gives CASKDRGQLYEQYF.

This clonotype was seen many times. Mismatch with germline at one junction end may stem from a read error. The J gene is TRBJ2-7, the V gene TRBV25-1; 7 bases match TRBD1. CDR1 and CDR2 (germline): MGHDK, SYGVNS. The CDR3 sequence is 11 residues long. The CDR3 reads CASSRSGTVIF. The CDR3 nucleotides are TGTGCCAGCAGTAGGTCCGGGACAGTGATCTTC.

At least ten counts were recorded for this clonotype. The chain employs TRBV6-6 and TRBJ2-1, with D possibly being TRBD2 (6 bases). Trimming left V 9 bases short and J 7 bases short, with 22 bases between. The CDR3 runs to 15 residues. Germline V gene lookup returns CDR1 MNHNY and CDR2 SVGAGI (reference sequence). CDR3 in DNA: TGTGCCAGTGGTTATCGCGGGACTGGGGGGAATGAGCAGTTCTTC. It is translated as CASGYRGTGGNEQFF.

This clonotype was seen repeatedly, ten times or more. The V call is TRBV20-1, the J call TRBJ2-5, with D possibly matching TRBD1 (7 bases). Germline values: CDR1 DFQATT, CDR2 SNEGSKA (reference sequence). This CDR3 region has 14 residues. Deletions cut 6 bases from V and 5 bases from J, with 19 bases between. CDR3 loop: CSARQGGTWETQYF. The CDR3 DNA reads TGCAGTGCCAGACAGGGAGGAACATGGGAGACCCAGTACTTC.

A few counts support this clonotype. The chain has TRBV20-1 and TRBJ2-7; D is possibly TRBD2 (5 bases). Germline V gives CDR1 DFQATT, CDR2 SNEGSKA (reference sequence). The V and J ends lost 4 bases and 0 bases respectively, with 10 bases between them. This CDR3 has 13 amino acids. Written as DNA, the CDR3 is TGCAGTGCTACTAGGGAGAGCTCCTACGAGCAGTACTTC. It is translated as CSATRESSYEQYF.

This clonotype was picked up many times. The genes are TRBV28 and TRBJ2-5, with D unresolved. CDR3 size: 15 residues. Germline CDR1 is MDHEN and CDR2 is SYDVKM. V was shortened by 5 bases and J by 1 base, with 14 bases between the two germline ends. This chain's CDR3 is CASSPGLTPQETQYF. The DNA for the CDR3 is TGTGCCAGCAGTCCGGGCCTAACCCCCCAAGAGACCCAGTACTTC.

This clonotype was seen repeatedly, ten times or more. The chain carries TRBV7-2 and TRBJ1-3; no firm D call. Germline CDR1 and CDR2: SGHTA and FQGNSA. V lost 5 bases to trimming and J lost 2 bases, with 4 bases between them. The CDR3 is 12 amino acids. The CDR3 spells CASSPTGNTIYF. CDR3 nucleotides: TGTGCCAGCAGCCCTACTGGAAACACCATATATTTT.

This clonotype was seen at least ten times. This chain connects TRBV6-1 to TRBJ2-1, with D perhaps given as TRBD1 or TRBD2 (5 bases each). V was trimmed by 3 bases and J by 3 bases, leaving 15 bases between them. Germline CDR1 reads MNHNS; CDR2 reads SASEGT. CDR3 length: 16 residues. The CDR3 coding sequence is TGTGCCAGCAGTGAGGTCGGGGCCGGGATCTACAATGAGCAGTTCTTC. Residues: CASSEVGAGIYNEQFF.